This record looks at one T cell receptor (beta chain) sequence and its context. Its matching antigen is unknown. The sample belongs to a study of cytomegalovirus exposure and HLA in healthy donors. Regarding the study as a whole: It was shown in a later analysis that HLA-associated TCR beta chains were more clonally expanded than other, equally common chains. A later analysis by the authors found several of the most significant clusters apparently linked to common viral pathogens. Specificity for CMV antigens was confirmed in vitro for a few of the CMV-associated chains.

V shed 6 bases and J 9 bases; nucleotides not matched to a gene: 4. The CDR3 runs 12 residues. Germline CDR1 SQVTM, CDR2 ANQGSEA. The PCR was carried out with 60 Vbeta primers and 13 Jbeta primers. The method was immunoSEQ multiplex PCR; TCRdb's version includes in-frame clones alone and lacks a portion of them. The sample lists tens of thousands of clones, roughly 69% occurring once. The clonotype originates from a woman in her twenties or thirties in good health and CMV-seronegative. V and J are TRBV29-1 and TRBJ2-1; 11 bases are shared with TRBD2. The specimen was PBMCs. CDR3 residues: CSVELAGVEQFF. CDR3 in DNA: TGCAGCGTCGAACTAGCGGGAGTTGAGCAGTTCTTC.